A selection of T cell receptor beta chains follows, all from one sample in a study of blood T cell repertoires in COVID-19. The repertoire was sequenced with immunoSEQ multiplex PCR; TCRdb's copy has only in-frame clones and lacks some. This sample carries roughly 16,000 clones, approximately 86% of them seen once, and the ten largest clones take less than 3.5%. Sequenced input: peripheral blood. The receptors stem from a human donor in a cohort sampled during active COVID-19. Each CDR3 is given with its conserved first and last residue. A D gene is named only where the DNA matches it firmly. Rows give clone size only sometimes, using once, few, many, or a class for an expanded clone.

J gene,V gene,clone size,D gene,CDR3 DNA,CDR3 protein
TRBJ2-1,TRBV7-3,.,TRBD2,TGTGCCAGCAGCTTCGGGGGGGCGTGGAATGAGCAGTTCTTC,CASSFGGAWNEQFF
TRBJ1-5,TRBV6-2/TRBV6-3,.,.,TGTGCCAGCAGTTACTCGATGTGGGGGGATGGAGCTGGGTATAATCAGCCCCAGCATTTT,CASSYSMWGDGAGYNQPQHF
TRBJ1-1,TRBV30,.,.,TGTGCCTGGAAGGGGGGGCCGGGGTCTGAAGCTTTCTTT,CAWKGGPGSEAFF
TRBJ2-7,TRBV27,.,TRBD1,TGTGCCAGCAGTTGGACAGGGGAGGCGTCCGAGCAGTACTTC,CASSWTGEASEQYF
TRBJ1-2,TRBV9,once,.,TGTGCCAGCAGCGTAGTGGTTGGGCATGGCTACACCTTC,CASSVVVGHGYTF
TRBJ1-1,TRBV5-5,.,TRBD1,TGTGCCAGCAGCTTGGTCTCAGGGGGTACTGAAGCTTTCTTT,CASSLVSGGTEAFF
TRBJ2-3,TRBV7-3,.,TRBD1,TGTGCCAGCAGCCGGACAGGGGACCGCACAGATACGCAGTATTTT,CASSRTGDRTDTQYF
TRBJ2-7,TRBV6-4,.,TRBD2,TGTGCCAGCAGTCCCGAAGCTAGCGGGATCTACGAGCAGTACTTC,CASSPEASGIYEQYF
TRBJ2-7,TRBV19,.,.,TGTGCCACCTCCAACTTTGGGCCAAACGAGCAGTACTTC,CATSNFGPNEQYF
TRBJ1-2,TRBV28,.,.,TGTGCCAGCAGTTTAAGACTCTATGGCTACACCTTC,CASSLRLYGYTF
TRBJ1-5,TRBV3-1/TRBV3-2,.,.,TGTGCCAGCAGCCAAGGGGGGGAGGGGGATCAGCCCCAGCATTTT,CASSQGGEGDQPQHF
TRBJ2-3,TRBV27,.,TRBD1,TGTGCCAGCAGTTTCAGGGGGCCCGCAGATACGCAGTATTTT,CASSFRGPADTQYF
TRBJ2-1,TRBV7-2,.,.,TGTGCCAGCAGCTTCCGGGACTACAATGAGCAGTTCTTC,CASSFRDYNEQFF
TRBJ2-1,TRBV4-1,.,TRBD1,TGCGCCAGCAGCCAAGAAACAGGGGCCTACAATGAGCAGTTCTTC,CASSQETGAYNEQFF
TRBJ1-2,TRBV12-3/TRBV12-4,.,.,TGTGCCAGCAGTTTTGTTAGCTATGGCTACACCTTC,CASSFVSYGYTF
TRBJ1-4,TRBV7-9,.,.,TGTGCCAGCAGCTTATCGGGACTGGGCAGTAAGCTTTTT,CASSLSGLGSKLF
TRBJ2-7,TRBV25-1,.,.,TGTGCCAGCAGTGGCGTATACGGGCAGTACTTC,CASSGVYGQYF